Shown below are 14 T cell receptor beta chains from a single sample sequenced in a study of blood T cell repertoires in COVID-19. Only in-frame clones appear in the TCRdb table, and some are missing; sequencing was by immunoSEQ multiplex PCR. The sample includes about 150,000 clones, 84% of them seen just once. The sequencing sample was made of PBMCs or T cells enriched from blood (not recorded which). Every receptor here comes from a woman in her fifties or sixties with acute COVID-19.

The CDR3 nucleotides read TGTGCCAGCAGAGTACAGGGTGTTGCTAATGAAAAACTGTTTTTT. Translating it yields CASRVQGVANEKLFF. The chain couples TRBV6-5 to TRBJ1-4; maybe TRBD1 (6 bases). This CDR3 has 15 residues. Trimming shortened V by 6 bases and J by 3 bases, and 14 bases separated the two germline ends. Germline CDR1 MNHEY, CDR2 SVGAGI.

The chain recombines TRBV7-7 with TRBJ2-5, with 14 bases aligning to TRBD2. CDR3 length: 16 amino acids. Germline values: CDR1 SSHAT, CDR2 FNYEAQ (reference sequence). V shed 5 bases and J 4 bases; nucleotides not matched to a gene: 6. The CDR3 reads CASSMLGLAGGETQYF. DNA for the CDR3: TGTGCCAGCAGCATGCTCGGACTAGCGGGAGGAGAGACCCAGTACTTC.

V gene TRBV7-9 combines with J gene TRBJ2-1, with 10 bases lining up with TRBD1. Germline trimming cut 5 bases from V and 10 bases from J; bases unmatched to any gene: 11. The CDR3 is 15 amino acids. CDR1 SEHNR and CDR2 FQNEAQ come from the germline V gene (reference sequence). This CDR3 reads CASSPGTGARQEQFF. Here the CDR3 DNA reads TGTGCCAGCAGCCCCGGGACAGGGGCTCGGCAGGAGCAGTTCTTC.

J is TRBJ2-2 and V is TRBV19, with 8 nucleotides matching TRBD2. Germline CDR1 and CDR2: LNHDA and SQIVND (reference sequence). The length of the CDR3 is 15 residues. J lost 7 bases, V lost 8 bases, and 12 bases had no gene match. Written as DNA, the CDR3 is TGTGCCAGTTCCAAAACAGCTCGGGGGGGCGGGGAGCTGTTTTTT. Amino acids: CASSKTARGGGELFF.

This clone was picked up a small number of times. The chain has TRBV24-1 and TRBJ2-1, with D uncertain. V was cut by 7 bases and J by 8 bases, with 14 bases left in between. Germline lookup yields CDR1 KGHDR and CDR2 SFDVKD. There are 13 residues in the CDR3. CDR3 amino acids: CATSTEKLDEQFF. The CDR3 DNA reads TGTGCCACCAGCACCGAAAAGCTGGATGAGCAGTTCTTC.

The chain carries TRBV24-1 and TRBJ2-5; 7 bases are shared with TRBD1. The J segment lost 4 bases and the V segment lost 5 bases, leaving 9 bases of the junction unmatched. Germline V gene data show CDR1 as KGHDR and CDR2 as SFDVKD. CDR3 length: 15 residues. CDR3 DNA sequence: TGTGCCACCAGTGGGGCGGTAGGGGGCGGAGAGACCCAGTACTTC. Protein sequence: CATSGAVGGGETQYF.

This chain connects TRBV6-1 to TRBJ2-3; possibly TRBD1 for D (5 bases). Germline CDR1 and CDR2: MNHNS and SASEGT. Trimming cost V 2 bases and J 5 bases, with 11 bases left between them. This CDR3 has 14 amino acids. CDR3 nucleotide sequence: TGTGCCAGCAGTGAACAGGGCGGAATAGATACGCAGTATTTT. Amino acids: CASSEQGGIDTQYF.

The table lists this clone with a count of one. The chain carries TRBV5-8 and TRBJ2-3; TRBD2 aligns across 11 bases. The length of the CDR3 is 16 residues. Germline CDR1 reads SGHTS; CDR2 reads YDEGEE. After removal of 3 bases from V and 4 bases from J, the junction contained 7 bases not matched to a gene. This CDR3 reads CASSYTSGRFSDTQYF. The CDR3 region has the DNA TGTGCCAGCAGCTACACTAGCGGGAGATTCTCAGATACGCAGTATTTT.

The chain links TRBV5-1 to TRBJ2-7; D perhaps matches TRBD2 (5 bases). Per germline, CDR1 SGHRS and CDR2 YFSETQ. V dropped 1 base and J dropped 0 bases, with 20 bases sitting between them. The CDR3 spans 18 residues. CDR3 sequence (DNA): TGCGCCAGCAGCTTGAGAGCACGCACCGAGCGGAACTCCTACGAGCAGTACTTC. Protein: CASSLRARTERNSYEQYF.

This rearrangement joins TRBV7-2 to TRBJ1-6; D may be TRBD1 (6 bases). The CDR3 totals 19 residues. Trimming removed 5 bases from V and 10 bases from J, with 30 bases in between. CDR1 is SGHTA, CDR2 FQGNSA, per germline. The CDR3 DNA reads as TGTGCCAGCAGCGTCCGTCAAGGGGGACGGGTAGGACGGAACTCACCCCTCCACTTT. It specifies CASSVRQGGRVGRNSPLHF. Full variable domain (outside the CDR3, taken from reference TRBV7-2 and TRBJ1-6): GAGVSQSPSNKVTEKGKDVELRCDPISGHTALYWYRQSLGQGLEFLIYFQGNSAPDKSGLPSDRFSAERTGGSVSTLTIQRTQQEDSAVYLCASSVRQGGRVGRNSPLHFGNGTRLTVT.

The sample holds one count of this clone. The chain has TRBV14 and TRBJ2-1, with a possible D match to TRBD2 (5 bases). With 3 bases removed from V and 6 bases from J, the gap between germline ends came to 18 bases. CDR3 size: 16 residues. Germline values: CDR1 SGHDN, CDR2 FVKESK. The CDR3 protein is CASSQVGLDSGNEQFF. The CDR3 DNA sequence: TGTGCCAGCAGCCAGGTCGGACTCGATTCTGGCAATGAGCAGTTCTTC. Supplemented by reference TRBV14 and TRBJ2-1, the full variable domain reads EAGVTQFPSHSVIEKGQTVTLRCDPISGHDNLYWYRRVMGKEIKFLLHFVKESKQDESGMPNNRFLAERTGGTYSTLKVQPAELEDSGVYFCASSQVGLDSGNEQFFGPGTRLTVL.

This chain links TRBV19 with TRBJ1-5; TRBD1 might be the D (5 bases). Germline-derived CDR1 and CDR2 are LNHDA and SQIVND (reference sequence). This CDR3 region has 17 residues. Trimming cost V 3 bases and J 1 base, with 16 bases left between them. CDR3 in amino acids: CASSMGPNRMSNQPQHF. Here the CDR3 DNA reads TGTGCCAGTAGTATGGGGCCAAACAGGATGAGCAATCAGCCCCAGCATTTT. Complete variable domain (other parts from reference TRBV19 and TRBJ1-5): DGGITQSPKYLFRKEGQNVTLSCEQNLNHDAMYWYRQDPGQGLRLIYYSQIVNDFQKGDIAEGYSVSREKKESFPLTVTSAQKNPTAFYLCASSMGPNRMSNQPQHFGDGTRLSIL.

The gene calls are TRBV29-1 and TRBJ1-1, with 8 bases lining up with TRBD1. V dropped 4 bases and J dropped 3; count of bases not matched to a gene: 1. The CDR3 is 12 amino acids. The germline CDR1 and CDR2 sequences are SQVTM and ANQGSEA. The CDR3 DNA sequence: TGCAGCGTTGCAGGGGGCCACACTGAAGCTTTCTTT. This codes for CSVAGGHTEAFF.

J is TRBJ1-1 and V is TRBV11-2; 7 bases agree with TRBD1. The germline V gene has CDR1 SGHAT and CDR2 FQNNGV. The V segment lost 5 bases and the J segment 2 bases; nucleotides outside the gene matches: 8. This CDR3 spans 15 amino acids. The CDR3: CASSRPGQINTEAFF. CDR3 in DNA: TGTGCCAGCAGCCGTCCGGGACAGATAAACACTGAAGCTTTCTTT.